Reported below is one TCR beta chain. These data are taken from a study of blood T cell repertoires in COVID-19. The data were produced by immunoSEQ multiplex PCR, yet TCRdb's version contains in-frame clones alone and is incomplete. In the table there are around 300,000 clones, around nine tenths of which are singletons. The receptor's source is a middle-aged woman who had recovered from COVID-19. Specimen: PBMCs or T cells enriched from blood (not recorded which).

CDR3 DNA: TGTGCCACCGGCTTACAGGTAAATCAGCCCCAGCATTTT. This gives the protein CATGLQVNQPQHF. The chain couples TRBV2 to TRBJ1-5; a possible D gene is TRBD1 (5 bases). The germline V and J ends were trimmed by 10 bases and 4 bases, with 14 bases remaining between them. The CDR3 covers 13 residues. Germline V gene data show CDR1 as SNHLY and CDR2 as FYNNEI.